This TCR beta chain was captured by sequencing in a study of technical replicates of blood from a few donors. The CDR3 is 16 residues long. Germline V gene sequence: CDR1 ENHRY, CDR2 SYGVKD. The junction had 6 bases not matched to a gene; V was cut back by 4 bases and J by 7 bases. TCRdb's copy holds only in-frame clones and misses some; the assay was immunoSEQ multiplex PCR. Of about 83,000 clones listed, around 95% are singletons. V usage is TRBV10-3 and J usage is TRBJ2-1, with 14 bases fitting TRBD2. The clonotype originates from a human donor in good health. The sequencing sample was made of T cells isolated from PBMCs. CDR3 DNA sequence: TGTGCCATCAGTGTGGAAGGACTAGCGGGAGGAAATGAGCAGTTCTTC. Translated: CAISVEGLAGGNEQFF.